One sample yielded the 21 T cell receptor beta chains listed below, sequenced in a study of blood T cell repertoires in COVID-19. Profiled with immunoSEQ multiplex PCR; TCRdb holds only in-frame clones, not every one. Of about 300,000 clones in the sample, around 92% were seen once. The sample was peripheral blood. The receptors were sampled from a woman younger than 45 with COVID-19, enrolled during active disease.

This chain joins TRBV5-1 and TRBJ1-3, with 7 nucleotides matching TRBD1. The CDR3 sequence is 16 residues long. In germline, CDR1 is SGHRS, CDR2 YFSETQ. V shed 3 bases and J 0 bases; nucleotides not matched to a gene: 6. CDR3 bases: TGCGCCAGCAGCTGGGGACAGCGCTACTCTGGAAACACCATATATTTT. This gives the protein CASSWGQRYSGNTIYF.

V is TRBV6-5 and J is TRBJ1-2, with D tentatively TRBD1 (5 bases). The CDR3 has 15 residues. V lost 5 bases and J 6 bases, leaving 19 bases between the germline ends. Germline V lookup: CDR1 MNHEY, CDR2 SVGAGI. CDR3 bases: TGTGCCAGCAGTCTCAATCTTGGGGGGAGGGATGGCTACACCTTC. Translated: CASSLNLGGRDGYTF.

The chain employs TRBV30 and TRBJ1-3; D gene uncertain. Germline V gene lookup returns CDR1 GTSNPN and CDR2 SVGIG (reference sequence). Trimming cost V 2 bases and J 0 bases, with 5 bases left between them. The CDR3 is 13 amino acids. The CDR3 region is CAWSISSGNTIYF. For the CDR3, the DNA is TGTGCCTGGAGTATCAGCTCTGGAAACACCATATATTTT. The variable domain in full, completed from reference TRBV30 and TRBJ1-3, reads SQTIHQWPATLVQPVGSPLSLECTVEGTSNPNLYWYRQAAGRGLQLLFYSVGIGQISSEVPQNLSASRPQDRQFILSSKKLLLSDSGFYLCAWSISSGNTIYFGEGSWLTVV.

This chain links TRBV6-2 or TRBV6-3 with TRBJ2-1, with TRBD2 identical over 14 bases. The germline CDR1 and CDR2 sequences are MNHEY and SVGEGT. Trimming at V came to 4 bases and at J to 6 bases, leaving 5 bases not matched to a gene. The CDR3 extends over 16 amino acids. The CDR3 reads CASSFETSGGVNEQFF. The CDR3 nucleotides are TGTGCCAGCAGTTTTGAGACTAGCGGGGGGGTCAATGAGCAGTTCTTC.

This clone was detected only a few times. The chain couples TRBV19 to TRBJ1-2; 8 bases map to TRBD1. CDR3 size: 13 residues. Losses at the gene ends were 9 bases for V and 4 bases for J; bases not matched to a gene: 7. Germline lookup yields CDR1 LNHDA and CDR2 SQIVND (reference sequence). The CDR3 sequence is CASRDRTSYGYTF. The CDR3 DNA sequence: TGTGCCAGCCGGGACAGGACTTCCTATGGCTACACCTTC.

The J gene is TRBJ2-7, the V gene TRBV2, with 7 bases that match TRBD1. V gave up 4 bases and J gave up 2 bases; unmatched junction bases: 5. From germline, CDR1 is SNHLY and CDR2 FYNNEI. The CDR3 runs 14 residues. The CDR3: CASSGFGQAYEQYV. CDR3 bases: TGTGCCAGCAGTGGATTTGGACAGGCCTACGAGCAGTACGTC.

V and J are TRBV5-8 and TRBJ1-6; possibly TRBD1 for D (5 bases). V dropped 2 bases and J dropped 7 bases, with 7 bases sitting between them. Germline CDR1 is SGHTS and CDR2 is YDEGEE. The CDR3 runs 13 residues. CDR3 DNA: TGTGCCAGCAGCTTTCGACAGAATTCACCCCTCCACTTT. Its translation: CASSFRQNSPLHF. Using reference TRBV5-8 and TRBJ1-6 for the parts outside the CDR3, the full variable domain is EAGVTQSPTHLIKTRGQQATLRCSPISGHTSVYWYQQALGLGLQFLLWYDEGEERNRGNFPPRFSGRQFPNYSSELNVNALELEDSALYLCASSFRQNSPLHFGNGTRLTVT.

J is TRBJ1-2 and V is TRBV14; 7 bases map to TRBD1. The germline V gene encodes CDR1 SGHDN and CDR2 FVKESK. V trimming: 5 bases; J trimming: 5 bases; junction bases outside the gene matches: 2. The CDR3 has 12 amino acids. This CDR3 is CASSTQGYGYTF. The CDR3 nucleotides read TGTGCCAGCAGCACACAGGGGTATGGCTACACCTTC.

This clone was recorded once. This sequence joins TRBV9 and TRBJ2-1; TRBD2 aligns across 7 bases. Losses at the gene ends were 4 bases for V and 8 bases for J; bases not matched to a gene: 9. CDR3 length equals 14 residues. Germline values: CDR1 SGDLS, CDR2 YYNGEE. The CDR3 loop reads CASSPNLGRDEQFF. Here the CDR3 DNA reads TGTGCCAGCAGCCCAAACCTAGGGAGGGATGAGCAGTTCTTC.

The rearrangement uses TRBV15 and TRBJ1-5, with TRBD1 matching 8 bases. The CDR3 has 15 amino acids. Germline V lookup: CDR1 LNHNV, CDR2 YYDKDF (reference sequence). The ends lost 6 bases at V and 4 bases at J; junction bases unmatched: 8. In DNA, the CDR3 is TGTGCCACCAGGAGGGACAGGTCATCTAATCAGCCCCAGCATTTT. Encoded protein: CATRRDRSSNQPQHF.

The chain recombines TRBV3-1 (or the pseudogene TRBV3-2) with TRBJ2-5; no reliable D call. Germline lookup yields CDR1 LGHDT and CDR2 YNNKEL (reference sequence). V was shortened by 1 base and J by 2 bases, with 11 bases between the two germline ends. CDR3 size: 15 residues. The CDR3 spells CASSQGSGWQETQYF. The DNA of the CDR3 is TGTGCCAGCAGCCAAGGAAGTGGCTGGCAAGAGACCCAGTACTTC.

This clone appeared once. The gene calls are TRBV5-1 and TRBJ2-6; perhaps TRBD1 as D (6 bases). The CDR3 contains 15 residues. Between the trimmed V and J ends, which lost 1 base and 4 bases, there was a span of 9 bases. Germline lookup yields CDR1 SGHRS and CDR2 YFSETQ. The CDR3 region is CASSLTGTGANVLTF. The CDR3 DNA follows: TGCGCCAGCAGCTTGACAGGGACAGGGGCCAACGTCCTGACTTTC.

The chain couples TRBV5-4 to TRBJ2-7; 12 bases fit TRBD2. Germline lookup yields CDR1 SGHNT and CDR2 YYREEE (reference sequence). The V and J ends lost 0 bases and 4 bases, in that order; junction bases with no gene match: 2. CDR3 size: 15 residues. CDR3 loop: CASSLGLAGEYEQYF. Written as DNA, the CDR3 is TGTGCCAGCAGCTTGGGACTAGCGGGAGAATACGAGCAGTACTTC.

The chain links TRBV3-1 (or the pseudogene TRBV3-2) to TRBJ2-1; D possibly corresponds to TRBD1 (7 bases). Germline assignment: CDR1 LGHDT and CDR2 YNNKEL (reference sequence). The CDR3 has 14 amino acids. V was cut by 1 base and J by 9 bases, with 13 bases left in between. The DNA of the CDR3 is TGTGCCAGCAGCCAAGTCAGGGGGGCCAGTGAGCAGTTCTTC. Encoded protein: CASSQVRGASEQFF.

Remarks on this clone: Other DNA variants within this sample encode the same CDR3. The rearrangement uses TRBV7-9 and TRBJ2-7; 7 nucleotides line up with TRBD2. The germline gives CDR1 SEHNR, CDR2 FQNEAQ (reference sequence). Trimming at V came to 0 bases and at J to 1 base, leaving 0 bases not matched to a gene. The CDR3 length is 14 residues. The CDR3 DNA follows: TGTGCCAGCAGCTTAGCGGGAGGGTCCTACGAGCAGTACTTC. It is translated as CASSLAGGSYEQYF. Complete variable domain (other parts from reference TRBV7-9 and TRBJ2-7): DTGVSQNPRHKITKRGQNVTFRCDPISEHNRLYWYRQTLGQGPEFLTYFQNEAQLEKSRLLSDRFSAERPKGSFSTLEIQRTEQGDSAMYLCASSLAGGSYEQYFGPGTRLTVT.

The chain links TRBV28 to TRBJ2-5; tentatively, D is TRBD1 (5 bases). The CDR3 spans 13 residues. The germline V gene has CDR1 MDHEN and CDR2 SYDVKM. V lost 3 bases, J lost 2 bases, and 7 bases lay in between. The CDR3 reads CASSLTVQETQYF. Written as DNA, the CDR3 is TGTGCCAGCAGTTTGACAGTTCAAGAGACCCAGTACTTC.

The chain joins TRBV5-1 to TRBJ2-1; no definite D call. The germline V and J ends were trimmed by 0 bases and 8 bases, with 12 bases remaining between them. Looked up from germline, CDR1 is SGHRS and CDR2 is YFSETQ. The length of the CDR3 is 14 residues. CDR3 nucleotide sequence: TGCGCCAGCAGCTTGGTCGAGCCCCGCGATGAGCAGTTCTTC. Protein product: CASSLVEPRDEQFF.

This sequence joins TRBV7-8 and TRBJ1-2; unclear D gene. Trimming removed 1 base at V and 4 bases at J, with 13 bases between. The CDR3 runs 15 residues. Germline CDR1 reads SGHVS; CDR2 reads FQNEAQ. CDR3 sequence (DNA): TGTGCCAGCAGCTTAGATGCTAGGGCGGGCTATGGCTACACCTTC. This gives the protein CASSLDARAGYGYTF.

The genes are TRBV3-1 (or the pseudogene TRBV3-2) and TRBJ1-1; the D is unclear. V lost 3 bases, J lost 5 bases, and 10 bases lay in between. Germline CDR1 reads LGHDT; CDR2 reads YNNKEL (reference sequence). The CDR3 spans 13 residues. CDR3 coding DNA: TGTGCCAGCAGCCATGTGAGGGCAACTGAAGCTTTCTTT. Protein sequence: CASSHVRATEAFF.

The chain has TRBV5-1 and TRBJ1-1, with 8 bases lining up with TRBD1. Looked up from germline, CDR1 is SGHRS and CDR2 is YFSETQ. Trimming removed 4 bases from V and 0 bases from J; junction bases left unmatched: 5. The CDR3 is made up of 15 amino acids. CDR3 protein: CASSASGGLNTEAFF. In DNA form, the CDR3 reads TGCGCCAGCAGCGCCTCAGGGGGCCTGAACACTGAAGCTTTCTTT.

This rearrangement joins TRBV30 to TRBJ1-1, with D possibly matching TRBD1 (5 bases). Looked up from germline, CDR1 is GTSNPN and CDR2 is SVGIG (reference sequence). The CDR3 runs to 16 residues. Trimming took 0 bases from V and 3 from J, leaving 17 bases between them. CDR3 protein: CAWSVGLPGGDTEAFF. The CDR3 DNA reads TGTGCCTGGAGTGTTGGGCTGCCTGGGGGGGACACTGAAGCTTTCTTT.